This TCR beta chain is from a study of control samples from healthy donors and cancer patients. Some clones are missing from TCRdb's copy, which holds only in-frame ones; the method was immunoSEQ multiplex PCR. The data contain 250,000 to 300,000 clones, approximately 80% of them singletons. Germline V gene sequence: CDR1 MGHRA, CDR2 YSYEKL. The CDR3 contains 18 residues. The germline V and J ends were trimmed by 0 bases and 0 bases, with 15 bases remaining between them. This sequence joins TRBV4-1 and TRBJ1-5; D ambiguous. The sequence was obtained from a woman in her fifties or sixties with lung cancer. Specimen: PBMCs. Here the CDR3 reads CASSQEVGPAYSNQPQHF. The CDR3 region has the DNA TGCGCCAGCAGCCAAGAAGTGGGTCCCGCCTATAGCAATCAGCCCCAGCATTTT.